These 11 T cell receptor beta chains came from one sample sequenced in a study of blood T cell repertoires in COVID-19. Only in-frame clones appear in the TCRdb table, and some are missing; sequencing was by immunoSEQ multiplex PCR. The sample yields fewer than 200,000 clones, 84% seen once. Sequencing was performed on peripheral blood. These receptors originate from a man between 40 and 49 years old who had recovered from COVID-19.

The chain employs TRBV10-2 and TRBJ2-2; tentative D call: TRBD2 (6 bases). CDR1 WSHSY and CDR2 SAAADI come from the germline V gene. CDR3 size: 15 residues. V shed 6 bases and J shed 4 bases, with 15 bases lying between them. CDR3 region: CASSTSGRLTGELFF. The CDR3 DNA is TGCGCCAGCAGCACCTCGGGGAGGCTCACCGGGGAGCTGTTTTTT.

For the CDR3, the DNA is TGTGCCAGCAGCCTGTCCATGGGACAGGGTCCTCGCGAGCAGTACTTC. It codes for CASSLSMGQGPREQYF. V gene TRBV3-1 (or the pseudogene TRBV3-2) combines with J gene TRBJ2-7; 9 bases fit TRBD1. CDR1 and CDR2 (germline): LGHDT, YNNKEL (reference sequence). This CDR3 region has 16 residues. Germline trimming cut 4 bases from V and 6 bases from J; bases unmatched to any gene: 13.

The V call is TRBV18, the J call TRBJ2-5; D may be TRBD1 (7 bases). V was trimmed by 3 bases and J by 5 bases, leaving 19 bases between them. The CDR3 consists of 16 residues. Germline CDR1 KGHSH, CDR2 LQKENI. CDR3 region: CASSPSGDRAPETQYF. In nucleotides, the CDR3 is TGTGCCAGCTCACCCTCGGGGGACAGAGCCCCGGAGACCCAGTACTTC.

This chain connects TRBV27 to TRBJ1-6; TRBD1 agrees at 10 bases. CDR3 size: 16 residues. The V and J ends lost 5 bases and 9 bases, in that order; junction bases with no gene match: 10. The germline CDR1 and CDR2 sequences are MNHEY and SMNVEV (reference sequence). The CDR3 region is CASSPWTGGDGSPLHF. In DNA, the CDR3 is TGTGCCAGCAGTCCGTGGACAGGGGGAGATGGTTCACCCCTCCACTTT.

This clone came up once. This chain connects TRBV28 to TRBJ2-7, with TRBD1 identical over 7 bases. CDR1 and CDR2 from the germline V gene are MDHEN and SYDVKM. This CDR3 is 11 amino acids long. V lost 8 bases to trimming and J lost 2 bases; unmatched junction nucleotides: 0. CDR3 nucleotide sequence: TGTGCCAGCGGGACAGCCTACGAGCAGTACTTC. Its translation is CASGTAYEQYF.

V usage is TRBV6-2 or TRBV6-3 and J usage is TRBJ1-4, with D unresolved. Per germline, CDR1 MNHEY and CDR2 SVGEGT. V gave up 0 bases and J gave up 4 bases, with 12 bases separating them. The CDR3 covers 16 residues. Written as DNA, the CDR3 is TGTGCCAGCAGTTACTCGCTGGGTAGCGGTAATGAAAAACTGTTTTTT. Translating it yields CASSYSLGSGNEKLFF.

The J gene is TRBJ1-1, the V gene TRBV27; D is unresolved. The V gene lost 5 bases and the J gene lost 1 base, with 11 bases spanning the gap. In germline, CDR1 is MNHEY, CDR2 SMNVEV (reference sequence). The CDR3 is 14 residues long. The CDR3 loop is CASSPLGGNTEAFF. The CDR3 DNA follows: TGTGCCAGCAGTCCGCTCGGAGGGAACACTGAAGCTTTCTTT.

V gene TRBV10-3 combines with J gene TRBJ1-1, with D unclear. With 5 bases removed from V and 1 base from J, the gap between germline ends came to 8 bases. The CDR3 sequence is 13 residues long. CDR1 is ENHRY and CDR2 is SYGVKD in the germline V gene. CDR3 protein: CAISTASNTEAFF. In DNA, the CDR3 is TGTGCCATCAGTACAGCCTCGAACACTGAAGCTTTCTTT.

V gene TRBV4-3 combines with J gene TRBJ1-1, with 10 nucleotides matching TRBD1. After removal of 6 bases from V and 11 bases from J, the junction contained 15 bases not matched to a gene. The CDR3 runs 15 residues. The germline CDR1 and CDR2 sequences are LGHNA and YSLEER. The CDR3 here is CASSPNRDRGSRAFF. For the CDR3, the DNA is TGCGCCAGCAGTCCTAACCGGGACAGGGGAAGTAGGGCTTTCTTT.

This chain links TRBV3-1 (or the pseudogene TRBV3-2) with TRBJ2-7; a possible D gene is TRBD1 (5 bases). Germline assignment: CDR1 LGHDT and CDR2 YNNKEL (reference sequence). V lost 0 bases and J lost 4, with 7 bases in between. This CDR3 is built from 13 residues. The CDR3, as DNA: TGTGCCAGCAGCCAAGAAGGGGCTTACGAGCAGTACTTC. It is translated as CASSQEGAYEQYF.

CDR3 region: CASSLWTGLEQYF. The DNA for the CDR3 is TGTGCCAGCAGTTTATGGACAGGGCTTGAGCAGTACTTC. The chain links TRBV28 to TRBJ2-7, with TRBD1 matching over 7 bases. This CDR3 has 13 amino acids. J gave up 7 bases and V 0 bases, and 3 bases lay outside the gene matches. Germline V gene sequence: CDR1 MDHEN, CDR2 SYDVKM. The full variable domain, completed using reference TRBV28 and TRBJ2-7, is DVKVTQSSRYLVKRTGEKVFLECVQDMDHENMFWYRQDPGLGLRLIYFSYDVKMKEKGDIPEGYSVSREKKERFSLILESASTNQTSMYLCASSLWTGLEQYFGPGTRLTVT.